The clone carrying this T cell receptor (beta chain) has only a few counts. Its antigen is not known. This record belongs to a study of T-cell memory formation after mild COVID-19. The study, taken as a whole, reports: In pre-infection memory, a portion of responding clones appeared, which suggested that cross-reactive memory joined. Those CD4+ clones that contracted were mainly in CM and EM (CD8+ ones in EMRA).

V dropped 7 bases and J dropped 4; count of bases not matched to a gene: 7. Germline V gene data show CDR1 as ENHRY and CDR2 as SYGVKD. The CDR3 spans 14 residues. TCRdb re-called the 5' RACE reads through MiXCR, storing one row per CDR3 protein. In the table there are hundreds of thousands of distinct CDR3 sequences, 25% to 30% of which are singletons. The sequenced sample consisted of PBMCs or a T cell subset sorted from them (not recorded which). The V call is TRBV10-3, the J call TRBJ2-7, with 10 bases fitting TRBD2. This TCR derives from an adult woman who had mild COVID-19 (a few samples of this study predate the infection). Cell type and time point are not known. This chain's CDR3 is CAITDSGREYEQYF. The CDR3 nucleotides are TGTGCCATCACCGACAGCGGGAGGGAGTACGAGCAGTACTTC.